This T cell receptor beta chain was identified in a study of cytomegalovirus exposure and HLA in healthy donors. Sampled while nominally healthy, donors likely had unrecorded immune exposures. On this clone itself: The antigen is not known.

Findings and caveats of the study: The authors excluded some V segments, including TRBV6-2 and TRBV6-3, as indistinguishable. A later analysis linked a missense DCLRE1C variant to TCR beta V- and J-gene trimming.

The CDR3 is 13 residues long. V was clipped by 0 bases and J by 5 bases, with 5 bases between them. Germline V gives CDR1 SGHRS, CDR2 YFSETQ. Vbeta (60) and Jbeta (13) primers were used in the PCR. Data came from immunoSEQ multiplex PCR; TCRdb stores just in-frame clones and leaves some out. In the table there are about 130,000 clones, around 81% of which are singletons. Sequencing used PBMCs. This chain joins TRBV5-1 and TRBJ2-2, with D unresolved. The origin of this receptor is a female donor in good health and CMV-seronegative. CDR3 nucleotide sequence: TGCGCCAGCAGCTTGGTTTATACCGGGGAGCTGTTTTTT. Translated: CASSLVYTGELFF.